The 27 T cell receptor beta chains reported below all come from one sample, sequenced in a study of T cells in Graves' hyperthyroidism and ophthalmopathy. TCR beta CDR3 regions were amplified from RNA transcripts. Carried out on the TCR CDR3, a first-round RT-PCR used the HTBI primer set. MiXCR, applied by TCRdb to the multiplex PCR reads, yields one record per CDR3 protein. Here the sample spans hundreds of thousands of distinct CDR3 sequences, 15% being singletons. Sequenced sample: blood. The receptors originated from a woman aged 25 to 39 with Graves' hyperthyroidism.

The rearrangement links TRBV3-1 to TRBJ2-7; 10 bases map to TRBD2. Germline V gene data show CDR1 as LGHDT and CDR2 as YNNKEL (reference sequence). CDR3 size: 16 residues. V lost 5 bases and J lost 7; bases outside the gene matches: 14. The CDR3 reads CASSSPVLAGVEEQYF. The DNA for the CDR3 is TGTGCCAGCAGCTCCCCCGTGCTAGCGGGAGTCGAAGAGCAGTACTTC.

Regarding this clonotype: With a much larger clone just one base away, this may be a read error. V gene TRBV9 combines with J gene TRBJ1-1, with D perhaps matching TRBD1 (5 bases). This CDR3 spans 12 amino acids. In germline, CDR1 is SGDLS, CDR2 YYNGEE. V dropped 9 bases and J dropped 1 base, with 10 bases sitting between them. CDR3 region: CANARGNTEAFF. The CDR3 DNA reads TGTGCCAACGCGAGGGGGAACACTGAAGCTTTCTTT.

The CDR3 DNA is TGTGCCACCAGTCAGGGGCAGTATGGCTACACCTTC. Translated, it gives CATSQGQYGYTF. The chain links TRBV15 to TRBJ1-2, with a weak D call TRBD1 (6 bases). Trimming pared 6 bases from V and 5 bases from J, leaving 10 bases between. Germline-derived CDR1 and CDR2 are LNHNV and YYDKDF (reference sequence). The CDR3 is 12 residues long. The whole variable domain, remainder taken from reference TRBV15 and TRBJ1-2, is DAMVIQNPRYQVTQFGKPVTLSCSQTLNHNVMYWYQQKSSQAPKLLFHYYDKDFNNEADTPDNFQSRRPNTSFCFLDIRSPGLGDTAMYLCATSQGQYGYTFGSGTRLTVV.

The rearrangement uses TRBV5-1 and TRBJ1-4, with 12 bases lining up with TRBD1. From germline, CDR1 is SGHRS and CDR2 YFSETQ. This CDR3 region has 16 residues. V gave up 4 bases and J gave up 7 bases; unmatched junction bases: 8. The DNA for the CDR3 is TGCGCCAGCAGCCCTACCGGGACAGGGGGCAGTGAAAAACTGTTTTTT. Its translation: CASSPTGTGGSEKLFF.

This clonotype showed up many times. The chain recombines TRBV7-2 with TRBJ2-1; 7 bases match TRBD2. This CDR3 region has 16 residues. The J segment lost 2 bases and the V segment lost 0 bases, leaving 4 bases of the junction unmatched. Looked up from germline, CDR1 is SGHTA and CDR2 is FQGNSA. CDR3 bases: TGTGCCAGCAGCTTAGCGCCTCTAGCGGCCTACAATGAGCAGTTCTTC. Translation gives CASSLAPLAAYNEQFF.

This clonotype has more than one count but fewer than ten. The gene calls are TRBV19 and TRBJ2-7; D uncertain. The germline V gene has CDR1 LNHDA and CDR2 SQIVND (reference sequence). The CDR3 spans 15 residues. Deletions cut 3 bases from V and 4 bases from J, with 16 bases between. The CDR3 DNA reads TGTGCCAGTAGTATTACTTTTCTTAACGCGTACGAGCAGTACTTC. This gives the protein CASSITFLNAYEQYF.

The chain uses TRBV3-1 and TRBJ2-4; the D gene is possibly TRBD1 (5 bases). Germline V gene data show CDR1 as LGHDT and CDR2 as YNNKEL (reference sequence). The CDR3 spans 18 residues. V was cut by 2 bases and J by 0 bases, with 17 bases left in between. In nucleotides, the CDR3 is TGTGCCAGCAGCCAAAGGCCCGGACAACCGTTAGCCAAAAACATTCAGTACTTC. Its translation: CASSQRPGQPLAKNIQYF.

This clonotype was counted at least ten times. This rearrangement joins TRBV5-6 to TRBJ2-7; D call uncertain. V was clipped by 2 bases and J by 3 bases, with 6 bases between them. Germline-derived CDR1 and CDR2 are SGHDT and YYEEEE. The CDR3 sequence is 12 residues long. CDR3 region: CASSLDVYEQYF. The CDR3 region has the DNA TGTGCCAGCAGCTTAGACGTCTACGAGCAGTACTTC.

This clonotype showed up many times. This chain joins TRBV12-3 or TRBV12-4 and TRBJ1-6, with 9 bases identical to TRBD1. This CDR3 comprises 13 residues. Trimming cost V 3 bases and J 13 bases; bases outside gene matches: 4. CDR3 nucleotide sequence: TGTGCCAGCAGTTTGGGGACAGGGAGCCCCCTCCACTTT. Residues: CASSLGTGSPLHF.

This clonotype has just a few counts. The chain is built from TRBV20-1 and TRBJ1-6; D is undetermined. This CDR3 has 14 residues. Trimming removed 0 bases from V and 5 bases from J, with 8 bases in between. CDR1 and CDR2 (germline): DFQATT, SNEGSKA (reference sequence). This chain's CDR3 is CSARDRVDNSPLHF. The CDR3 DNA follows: TGCAGTGCTAGAGACCGGGTCGATAATTCACCCCTCCACTTT.

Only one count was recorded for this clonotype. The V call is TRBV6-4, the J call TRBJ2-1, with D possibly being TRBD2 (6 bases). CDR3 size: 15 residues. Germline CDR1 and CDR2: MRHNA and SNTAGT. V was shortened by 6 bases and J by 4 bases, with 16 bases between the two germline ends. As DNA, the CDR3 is TGTGCCAGCAGCCCTTCCGGGAGCCGTTACAATGAGCAGTTCTTC. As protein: CASSPSGSRYNEQFF.

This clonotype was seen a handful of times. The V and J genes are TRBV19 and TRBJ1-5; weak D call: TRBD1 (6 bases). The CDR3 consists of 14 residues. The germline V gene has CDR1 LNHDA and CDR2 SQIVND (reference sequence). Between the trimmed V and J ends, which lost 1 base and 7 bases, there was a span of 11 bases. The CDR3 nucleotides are TGTGCCAGTAGTATAGTGGCAGGGGCCCAGCCCCAGCATTTT. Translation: CASSIVAGAQPQHF.

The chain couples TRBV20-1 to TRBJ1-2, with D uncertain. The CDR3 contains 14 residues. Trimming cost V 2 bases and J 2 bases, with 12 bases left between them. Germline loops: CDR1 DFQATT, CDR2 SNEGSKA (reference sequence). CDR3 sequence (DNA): TGCAGTGCTAGAAGTCACGGAGGCAACTATGGCTACACCTTC. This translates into CSARSHGGNYGYTF.

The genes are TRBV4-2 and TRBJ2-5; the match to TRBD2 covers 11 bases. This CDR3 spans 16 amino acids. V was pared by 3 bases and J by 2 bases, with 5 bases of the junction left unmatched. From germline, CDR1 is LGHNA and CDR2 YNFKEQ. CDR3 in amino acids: CASSQGRLAGQETQYF. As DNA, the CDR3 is TGTGCCAGCAGCCAGGGGAGACTAGCGGGGCAAGAGACCCAGTACTTC.

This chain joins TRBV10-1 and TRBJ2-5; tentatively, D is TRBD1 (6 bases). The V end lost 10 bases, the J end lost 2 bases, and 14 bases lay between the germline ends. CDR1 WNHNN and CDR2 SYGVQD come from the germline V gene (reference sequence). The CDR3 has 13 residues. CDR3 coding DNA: TGCGCCACCGGACAGCCGGAACAAGAGACCCAGTACTTC. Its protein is CATGQPEQETQYF.

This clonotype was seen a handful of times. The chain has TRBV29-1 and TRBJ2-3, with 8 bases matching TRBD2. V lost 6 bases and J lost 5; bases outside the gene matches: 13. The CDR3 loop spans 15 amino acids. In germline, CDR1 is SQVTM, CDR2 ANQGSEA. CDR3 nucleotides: TGCAGCGTAGGCTCGGGACTAGTCTTCGGAGATACGCAGTATTTT. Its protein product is CSVGSGLVFGDTQYF.

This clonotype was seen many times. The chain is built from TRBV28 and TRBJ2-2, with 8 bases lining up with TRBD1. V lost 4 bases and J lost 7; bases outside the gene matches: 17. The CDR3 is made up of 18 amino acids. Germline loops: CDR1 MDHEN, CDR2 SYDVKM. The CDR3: CASSSHPGTGEVHGELFF. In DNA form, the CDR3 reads TGTGCCAGCAGTTCTCACCCCGGGACAGGTGAAGTTCACGGGGAGCTGTTTTTT.

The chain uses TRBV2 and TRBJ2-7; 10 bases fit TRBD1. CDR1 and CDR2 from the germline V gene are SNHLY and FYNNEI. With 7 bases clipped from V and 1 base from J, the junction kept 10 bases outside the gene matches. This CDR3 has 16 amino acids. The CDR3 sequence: CASTPRTGGFSYEQYF. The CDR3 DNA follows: TGTGCCAGCACCCCCCGGACAGGGGGGTTTTCCTACGAGCAGTACTTC.

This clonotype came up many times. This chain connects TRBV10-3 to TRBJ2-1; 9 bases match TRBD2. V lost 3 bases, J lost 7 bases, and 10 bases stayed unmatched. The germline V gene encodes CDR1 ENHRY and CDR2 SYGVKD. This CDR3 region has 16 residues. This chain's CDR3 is CAISDLVAGAANEQFF. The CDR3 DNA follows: TGTGCCATCAGTGACTTGGTAGCGGGAGCAGCGAATGAGCAGTTCTTC.

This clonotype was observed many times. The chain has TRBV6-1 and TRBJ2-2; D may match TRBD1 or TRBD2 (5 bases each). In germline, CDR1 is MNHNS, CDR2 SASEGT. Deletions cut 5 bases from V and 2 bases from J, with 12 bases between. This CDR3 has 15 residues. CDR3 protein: CASSLPGRNTGELFF. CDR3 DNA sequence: TGTGCCAGCAGTTTACCGGGACGAAACACCGGGGAGCTGTTTTTT.

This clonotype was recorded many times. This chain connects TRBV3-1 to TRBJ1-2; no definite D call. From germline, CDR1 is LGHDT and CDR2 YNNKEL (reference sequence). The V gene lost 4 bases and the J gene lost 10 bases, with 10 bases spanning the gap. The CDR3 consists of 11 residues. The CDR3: CASSRDRFYTF. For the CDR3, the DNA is TGTGCCAGCAGCCGCGACCGATTCTACACCTTC.

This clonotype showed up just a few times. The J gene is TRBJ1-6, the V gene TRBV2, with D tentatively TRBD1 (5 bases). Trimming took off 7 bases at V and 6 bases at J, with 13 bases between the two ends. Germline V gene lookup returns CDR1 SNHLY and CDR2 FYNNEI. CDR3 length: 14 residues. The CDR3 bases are TGTGCCAGCATCGTGCAGGGTTTTAATTCACCCCTCCACTTT. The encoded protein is CASIVQGFNSPLHF.

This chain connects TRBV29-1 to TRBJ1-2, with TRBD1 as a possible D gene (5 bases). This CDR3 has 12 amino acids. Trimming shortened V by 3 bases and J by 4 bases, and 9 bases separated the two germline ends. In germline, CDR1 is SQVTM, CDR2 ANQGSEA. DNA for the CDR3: TGCAGCGTTGATCTACAGGTCTATGGCTACACCTTC. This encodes CSVDLQVYGYTF.

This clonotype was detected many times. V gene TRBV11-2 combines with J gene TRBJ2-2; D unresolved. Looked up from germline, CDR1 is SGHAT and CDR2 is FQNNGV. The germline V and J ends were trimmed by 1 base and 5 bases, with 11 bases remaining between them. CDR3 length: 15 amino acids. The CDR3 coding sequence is TGTGCCAGCAGCTTAGTAAGGTCAGATACCGGGGAGCTGTTTTTT. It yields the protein CASSLVRSDTGELFF.

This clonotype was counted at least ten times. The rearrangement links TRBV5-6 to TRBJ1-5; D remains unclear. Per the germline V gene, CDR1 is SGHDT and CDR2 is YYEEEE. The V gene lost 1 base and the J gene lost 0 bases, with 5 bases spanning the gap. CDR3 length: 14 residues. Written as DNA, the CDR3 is TGTGCCAGCAGCTTGCGGAATAGCAATCAGCCCCAGCATTTT. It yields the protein CASSLRNSNQPQHF.

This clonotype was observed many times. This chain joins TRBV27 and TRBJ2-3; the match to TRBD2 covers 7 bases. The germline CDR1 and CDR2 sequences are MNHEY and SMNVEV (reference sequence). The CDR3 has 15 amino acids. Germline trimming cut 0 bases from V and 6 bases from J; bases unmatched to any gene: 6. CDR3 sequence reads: CASSLSRRERDTQYF. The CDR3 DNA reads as TGTGCCAGCAGTTTATCGAGGCGGGAGCGGGATACGCAGTATTTT.

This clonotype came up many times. CDR3 bases: TGCGCCAGCAGCCGCGAGGGTCAGGATGAAGCTTTCTTT. Its translation is CASSREGQDEAFF. The V call is TRBV5-1, the J call TRBJ1-1; D gene ambiguous. The CDR3 totals 13 residues. V shed 4 bases and J shed 7 bases, with 14 bases lying between them. Per the germline V gene, CDR1 is SGHRS and CDR2 is YFSETQ.